Presented here are 27 T cell receptor beta chains from one specimen sequenced in a study of T cell changes during pregnancy in multiple sclerosis. The table came from immunoSEQ multiplex PCR; TCRdb's copy has only in-frame clones and leaves some out. The sample yields 44,000 or so clones, roughly 90% seen once. The material sequenced was peripheral blood, taken in the first trimester of pregnancy. The receptors stem from a female donor in good health, enrolled as a control in a pregnancy study.

This clone was counted once. The chain is built from TRBV7-9 and TRBJ2-5; 9 positions match TRBD1. From germline, CDR1 is SEHNR and CDR2 FQNEAQ (reference sequence). The CDR3 runs to 14 residues. J lost 2 bases, V lost 5 bases, and 3 bases had no gene match. CDR3 region: CASSPDRGQETQYF. The CDR3 nucleotides are TGTGCCAGCAGCCCAGACAGGGGGCAAGAGACCCAGTACTTC. Full variable domain (remainder filled in from reference TRBV7-9 and TRBJ2-5): DTGVSQNPRHKITKRGQNVTFRCDPISEHNRLYWYRQTLGQGPEFLTYFQNEAQLEKSRLLSDRFSAERPKGSFSTLEIQRTEQGDSAMYLCASSPDRGQETQYFGPGTRLLVL.

The chain uses TRBV25-1 and TRBJ2-7, with 10 bases identical to TRBD1. V was pared by 5 bases and J by 6 bases, with 10 bases of the junction left unmatched. The V gene's germline CDR1 is MGHDK and CDR2 SYGVNS. The CDR3 consists of 15 residues. The CDR3 spells CASSPLGQGNGEQYF. The DNA of the CDR3 is TGTGCCAGCAGTCCGCTGGGACAGGGGAACGGCGAGCAGTACTTC.

V gene TRBV30 combines with J gene TRBJ2-7, with D perhaps matching TRBD2 (6 bases). Germline lookup yields CDR1 GTSNPN and CDR2 SVGIG (reference sequence). CDR3 length equals 10 residues. The V end was cut by 5 bases, the J end by 7 bases, with 9 bases between. The DNA for the CDR3 is TGTGCCTGGGGCCGGGGGGAGCAGTACTTC. Protein product: CAWGRGEQYF. The whole variable domain, remainder taken from reference TRBV30 and TRBJ2-7, is SQTIHQWPATLVQPVGSPLSLECTVEGTSNPNLYWYRQAAGRGLQLLFYSVGIGQISSEVPQNLSASRPQDRQFILSSKKLLLSDSGFYLCAWGRGEQYFGPGTRLTVT.

This chain uses TRBV7-8 with TRBJ2-1; perhaps TRBD2 as D (7 bases). The length of the CDR3 is 17 residues. The V and J ends lost 2 bases and 4 bases respectively, with 18 bases between them. Germline lookup yields CDR1 SGHVS and CDR2 FQNEAQ. In DNA form, the CDR3 reads TGTGCCAGCAGCTTATTGGGGGCGGGGGCCCAGTACAATGAGCAGTTCTTC. The encoded protein is CASSLLGAGAQYNEQFF.

CDR3 bases: TGTGCCAGCAGCTTACGGGGGACAGTCTATGGCTACACCTTC. This encodes CASSLRGTVYGYTF. The J gene is TRBJ1-2, the V gene TRBV11-1, with 7 bases lining up with TRBD1. Trimming cost V 2 bases and J 4 bases; bases outside gene matches: 4. Germline V CDR1 and CDR2: SGHAT, FQDESV (reference sequence). This CDR3 is built from 14 residues.

The chain employs TRBV7-2 and TRBJ2-1; 8 nucleotides align to TRBD2. This CDR3 has 13 amino acids. Germline CDR1 and CDR2: SGHTA and FQGNSA. Germline trimming cut 5 bases from V and 10 bases from J; bases unmatched to any gene: 7. This CDR3 is CASSPSGGWEQFF. The CDR3 bases are TGTGCCAGCAGCCCGAGCGGGGGCTGGGAGCAGTTCTTC.

The rearrangement links TRBV11-2 to TRBJ2-1, with 8 bases that match TRBD1. The germline V gene encodes CDR1 SGHAT and CDR2 FQNNGV. V shed 7 bases and J 8 bases; nucleotides not matched to a gene: 7. The CDR3 runs 13 residues. The DNA for the CDR3 is TGTGCCAGCACCGCGACAGGGGTGGATGAGCAGTTCTTC. Encoded protein: CASTATGVDEQFF.

The rearrangement uses TRBV9 and TRBJ2-7; a possible D gene is TRBD2 (6 bases). The CDR3 spans 16 residues. CDR1 is SGDLS, CDR2 YYNGEE, per germline. Trimming stripped 8 bases from V and 5 bases from J, with 26 bases between. The CDR3 sequence: CASSDDLAGKVNEQYF. The CDR3 coding sequence is TGTGCCAGTTCTGACGATCTGGCGGGGAAAGTTAACGAGCAGTACTTC.

V is TRBV5-4 and J is TRBJ2-4; D may be TRBD1 (5 bases). Per germline, CDR1 SGHNT and CDR2 YYREEE (reference sequence). Trimming stripped 0 bases from V and 4 bases from J, with 5 bases between. This CDR3 has 13 amino acids. CDR3 sequence reads: CASSLGQKNIQYF. In DNA, the CDR3 is TGTGCCAGCAGCTTGGGACAGAAAAACATTCAGTACTTC.

This clone occurred once. The chain employs TRBV9 and TRBJ2-2; perhaps TRBD1 as D (5 bases). Germline-derived CDR1 and CDR2 are SGDLS and YYNGEE. Between the trimmed V and J ends, which lost 3 bases and 5 bases, there was a span of 8 bases. The CDR3 is made up of 13 amino acids. CDR3 in amino acids: CASSDPGTGELFF. The CDR3 DNA sequence: TGTGCCAGCAGCGACCCAGGGACCGGGGAGCTGTTTTTT.

The rearrangement uses TRBV11-2 and TRBJ1-3, with 7 bases lining up with TRBD1. Germline values: CDR1 SGHAT, CDR2 FQNNGV. CDR3 length: 14 amino acids. J was trimmed by 0 bases and V by 8 bases; bases with no gene match: 4. In nucleotides, the CDR3 is TGTGCCAGCGGCTCAGGGGGCTCTGGAAACACCATATATTTT. It encodes CASGSGGSGNTIYF.

The genes are TRBV7-8 and TRBJ1-6, with D unclear. The CDR3 consists of 15 residues. The V end was cut by 2 bases, the J end by 6 bases, with 11 bases between. Germline-derived CDR1 and CDR2 are SGHVS and FQNEAQ. CDR3 sequence (DNA): TGTGCCAGCAGCTTAATGAGGCCAGCTAATTCACCCCTCCACTTT. Translated: CASSLMRPANSPLHF.

CDR3: CASRPSGLLYNEQFF. DNA for the CDR3: TGTGCCAGCAGACCTAGCGGGTTACTGTACAATGAGCAGTTCTTC. The V and J genes are TRBV7-9 and TRBJ2-1; 8 bases are shared with TRBD2. The CDR3 is 15 amino acids. From germline, CDR1 is SEHNR and CDR2 FQNEAQ (reference sequence). V lost 6 bases and J lost 4; bases outside the gene matches: 8.

J is TRBJ2-1 and V is TRBV5-4, with TRBD1 matching over 11 bases. J lost 8 bases, V lost 4 bases, and 8 bases had no gene match. The V gene's germline CDR1 is SGHNT and CDR2 YYREEE (reference sequence). This CDR3 spans 15 amino acids. CDR3 sequence reads: CASSPGTGGVYEQFF. The CDR3 DNA follows: TGTGCCAGCAGCCCCGGGACAGGGGGTGTCTATGAGCAGTTCTTC.

V usage is TRBV6-6 and J usage is TRBJ2-5; TRBD2 matches 9 bases. The end of the DNA fits TRBJ2-7 better, so the J call may be wrong. The V gene's germline CDR1 is MNHNY and CDR2 SVGAGI (reference sequence). CDR3 length equals 16 residues. The CDR3 is CASRDRLADPRGEQYF. The CDR3 DNA is TGTGCCAGCAGAGACCGACTAGCGGACCCGAGGGGCGAGCAGTACTTC.

This clone came up once. The chain carries TRBV7-6 and TRBJ2-5, with D unclear. Germline V gene data show CDR1 as SGHVS and CDR2 as FNYEAQ. Trimming took off 1 base at V and 2 bases at J, with 14 bases between the two ends. The CDR3 covers 16 residues. The CDR3, as DNA: TGTGCCAGCAGCTTAGGGAGTACCGCGATACAAGAGACCCAGTACTTC. Residues: CASSLGSTAIQETQYF.

The chain employs TRBV18 and TRBJ1-1; D ambiguous. The V end was cut by 1 base, the J end by 2 bases, with 5 bases between. The CDR3 loop spans 13 amino acids. Germline values: CDR1 KGHSH, CDR2 LQKENI. The CDR3 bases are TGTGCCAGCTCACCACTCAGAAACACTGAAGCTTTCTTT. Translation gives CASSPLRNTEAFF.

The chain joins TRBV7-3 to TRBJ2-2, with D possibly being TRBD1 (6 bases). Trimming pared 5 bases from V and 8 bases from J, leaving 12 bases between. Looked up from germline, CDR1 is SGHTA and CDR2 is FQGTGA. This CDR3 is 13 amino acids long. In DNA form, the CDR3 reads TGTGCCAGCAGCGTCTCCCAGGGGGGGGAGCTGTTTTTT. Translated, it gives CASSVSQGGELFF.

This clone appeared a single time. The chain recombines TRBV7-9 with TRBJ2-1; 13 bases agree with TRBD2. Per germline, CDR1 SEHNR and CDR2 FQNEAQ (reference sequence). CDR3 length: 16 amino acids. Losses at the gene ends were 6 bases for V and 3 bases for J; bases not matched to a gene: 5. The CDR3 nucleotides read TGTGCCAGCAGACCACGGACTAGCGGGAGCTACAATGAGCAGTTCTTC. Translated: CASRPRTSGSYNEQFF.

This chain links TRBV10-2 with TRBJ1-6; D not resolved. The CDR3 covers 15 residues. Trimming removed 6 bases from V and 0 bases from J, with 9 bases in between. CDR1 is WSHSY, CDR2 SAAADI, per germline. CDR3: CASREQSSYNSPLHF. CDR3 bases: TGCGCCAGCAGAGAACAGAGCTCCTATAATTCACCCCTCCACTTT.

V gene TRBV6-1 combines with J gene TRBJ1-1; 9 bases are shared with TRBD1. Per germline, CDR1 MNHNS and CDR2 SASEGT. The junction had 7 bases not matched to a gene; V was cut back by 7 bases and J by 4 bases. The CDR3 covers 14 residues. The CDR3 region has the DNA TGTGCCAGCATTAAGACAGGGGGAGGCACTGAAGCTTTCTTT. This encodes CASIKTGGGTEAFF.

For the CDR3, the DNA is TGTGCCAGTATCGACCGGCCCAGAGCGTTGAACACTGAAGCTTTCTTT. The encoded protein is CASIDRPRALNTEAFF. V usage is TRBV19 and J usage is TRBJ1-1; D not resolved. This CDR3 is built from 16 residues. Trimming removed 7 bases at V and 0 bases at J, with 18 bases between. Germline V gives CDR1 LNHDA, CDR2 SQIVND (reference sequence).

This clone came up once. V and J are TRBV4-2 and TRBJ1-1, with D perhaps TRBD1 (5 bases). Per the germline V gene, CDR1 is LGHNA and CDR2 is YNFKEQ. The CDR3 consists of 16 residues. Trimming left V 4 bases short and J 1 base short, with 16 bases between. This CDR3 is CASSPGGTYQNTEAFF. The CDR3 DNA is TGTGCCAGCAGCCCGGGGGGGACCTACCAGAACACTGAAGCTTTCTTT.

The chain couples TRBV6-1 to TRBJ2-1; 8 nucleotides align to TRBD2. CDR3 length: 17 residues. J was trimmed by 4 bases and V by 1 base; bases with no gene match: 9. The V gene's germline CDR1 is MNHNS and CDR2 SASEGT. DNA for the CDR3: TGTGCCAGCAGTGAAGATCGGACTAGCCGAATTTACAATGAGCAGTTCTTC. Translating it yields CASSEDRTSRIYNEQFF.

The V and J genes are TRBV7-9 and TRBJ1-1, with D possibly being TRBD1 (5 bases). V shed 6 bases and J shed 1 base, with 12 bases lying between them. CDR3 length: 14 amino acids. Germline V gene sequence: CDR1 SEHNR, CDR2 FQNEAQ (reference sequence). The CDR3 coding sequence is TGTGCCAGCAGAACCAGGGTTTCGAACACTGAAGCTTTCTTT. Encoded protein: CASRTRVSNTEAFF. Variable domain in full (rest from reference TRBV7-9 and TRBJ1-1): DTGVSQNPRHKITKRGQNVTFRCDPISEHNRLYWYRQTLGQGPEFLTYFQNEAQLEKSRLLSDRFSAERPKGSFSTLEIQRTEQGDSAMYLCASRTRVSNTEAFFGQGTRLTVV.

The rearrangement uses TRBV7-2 and TRBJ2-7; a weak D match, TRBD1 (6 bases). The germline V gene has CDR1 SGHTA and CDR2 FQGNSA. The V and J ends lost 0 bases and 6 bases respectively, with 15 bases between them. This CDR3 has 15 residues. DNA for the CDR3: TGTGCCAGCAGCTTAGCTTCAATACAGGGCCGCGAGCAGTACTTC. This gives the protein CASSLASIQGREQYF.

The chain joins TRBV6-1 to TRBJ2-1; a possible D gene is TRBD2 (5 bases). Per the germline V gene, CDR1 is MNHNS and CDR2 is SASEGT. V was shortened by 2 bases and J by 3 bases, with 11 bases between the two germline ends. This CDR3 has 15 residues. DNA of the CDR3: TGTGCCAGCAGTGAATCGGTCGGGGTCTACAATGAGCAGTTCTTC. This gives the protein CASSESVGVYNEQFF.